This record looks at one TCR beta chain sequence and its context. Its specificity is not known. This record comes from a study of blood T cells in healthy people across ages. The V and J ends lost 1 base and 13 bases respectively, with 5 bases between them. CDR3 size: 10 residues. Study-wide results and limits: PBMCs were not sorted, which prevented a conclusive comparison of naive versus antigen-experienced cells. Age showed a roughly linear inverse relationship with TCR beta diversity per million T cells.

Next came a second PCR, run for 7 to 11 cycles, which used a sample-barcoded 5' primer along with a J-beta primer mix. One entry per CDR3 protein results from TCRdb running MiXCR on the 5' RACE reads. Altogether 1.8 million or so distinct CDR3 sequences are present, around 42% being singletons, with the ten largest covering under 25%. Sequenced sample: blood. The origin of this receptor is a human donor in good health. The rearrangement links TRBV12-3 or TRBV12-4 to TRBJ2-1; no clear D. CDR3 DNA: TGTGCCAGCAGTTTAGTTTTTCAGTTCTTC. Protein product: CASSLVFQFF.